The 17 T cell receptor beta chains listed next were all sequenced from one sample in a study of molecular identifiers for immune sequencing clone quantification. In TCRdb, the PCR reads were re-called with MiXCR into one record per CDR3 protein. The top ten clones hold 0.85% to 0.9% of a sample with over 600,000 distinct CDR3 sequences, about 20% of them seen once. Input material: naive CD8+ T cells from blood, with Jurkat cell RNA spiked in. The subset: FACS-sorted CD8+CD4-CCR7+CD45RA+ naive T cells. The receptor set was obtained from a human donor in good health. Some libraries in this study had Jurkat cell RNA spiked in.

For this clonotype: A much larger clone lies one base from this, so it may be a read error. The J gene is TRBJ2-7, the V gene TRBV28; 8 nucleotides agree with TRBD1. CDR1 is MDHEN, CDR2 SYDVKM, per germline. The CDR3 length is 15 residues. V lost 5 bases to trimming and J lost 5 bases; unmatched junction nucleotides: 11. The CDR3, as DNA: TGTGCCAGCAGTGACCCAGGGGGCGGTGAGCACGAGCAGTACTTC. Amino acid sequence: CASSDPGGGEHEQYF.

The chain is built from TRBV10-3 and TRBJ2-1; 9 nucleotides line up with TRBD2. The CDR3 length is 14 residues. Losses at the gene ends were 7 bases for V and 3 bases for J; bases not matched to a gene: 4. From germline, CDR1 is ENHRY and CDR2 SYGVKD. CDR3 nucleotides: TGTGCCATCAATGCGGGGGGGAACTACAATGAGCAGTTCTTC. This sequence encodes CAINAGGNYNEQFF.

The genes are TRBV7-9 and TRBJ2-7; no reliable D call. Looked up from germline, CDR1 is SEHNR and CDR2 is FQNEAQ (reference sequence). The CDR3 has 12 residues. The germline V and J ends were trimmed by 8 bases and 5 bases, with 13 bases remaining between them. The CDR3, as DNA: TGTGCCAGCTCCCGAGCTCTCGACGAGCAGTACTTC. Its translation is CASSRALDEQYF.

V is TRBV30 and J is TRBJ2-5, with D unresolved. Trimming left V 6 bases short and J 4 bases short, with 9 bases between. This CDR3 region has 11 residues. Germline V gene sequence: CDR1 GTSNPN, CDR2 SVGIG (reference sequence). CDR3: CACRDRETQYF. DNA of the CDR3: TGTGCCTGTAGAGACCGAGAGACCCAGTACTTC.

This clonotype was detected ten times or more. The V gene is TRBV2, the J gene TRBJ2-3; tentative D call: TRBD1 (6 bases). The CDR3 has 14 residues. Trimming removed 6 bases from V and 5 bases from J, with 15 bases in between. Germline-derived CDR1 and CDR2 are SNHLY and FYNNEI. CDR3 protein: CASSRTGIRDTQYF. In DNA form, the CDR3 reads TGTGCCAGCAGCCGAACAGGGATCAGAGATACGCAGTATTTT.

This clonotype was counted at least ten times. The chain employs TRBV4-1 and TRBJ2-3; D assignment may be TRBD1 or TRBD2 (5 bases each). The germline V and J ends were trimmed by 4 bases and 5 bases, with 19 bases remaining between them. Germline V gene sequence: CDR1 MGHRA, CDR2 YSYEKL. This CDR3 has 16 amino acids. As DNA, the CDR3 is TGCGCCAGCAGCCGCCGAACCGGGACGATCGAAGATACGCAGTATTTT. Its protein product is CASSRRTGTIEDTQYF.

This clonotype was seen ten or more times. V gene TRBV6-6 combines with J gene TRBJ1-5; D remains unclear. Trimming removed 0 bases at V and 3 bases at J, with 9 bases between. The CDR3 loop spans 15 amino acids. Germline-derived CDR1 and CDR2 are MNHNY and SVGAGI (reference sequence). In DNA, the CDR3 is TGTGCCAGCAGTTACTCGGTGGCGGTCAATCAGCCCCAGCATTTT. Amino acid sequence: CASSYSVAVNQPQHF.

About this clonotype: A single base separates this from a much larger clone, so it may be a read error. The CDR3, as DNA: TGCAGCGTTGAATTGTATTCCTATGGCAACACCTTC. Protein product: CSVELYSYGNTF. The chain uses TRBV29-1 and TRBJ1-2, with no clear D. Per the germline V gene, CDR1 is SQVTM and CDR2 is ANQGSEA. This CDR3 contains 12 residues. The whole variable domain, remainder taken from reference TRBV29-1 and TRBJ1-2, is SAVISQKPSRDICQRGTSLTIQCQVDSQVTMMFWYRQQPGQSLTLIATANQGSEATYESGFVIDKFPISRPNLTFSTLTVSNMSPEDSSIYLCSVELYSYGNTFGSGTRLTVV.

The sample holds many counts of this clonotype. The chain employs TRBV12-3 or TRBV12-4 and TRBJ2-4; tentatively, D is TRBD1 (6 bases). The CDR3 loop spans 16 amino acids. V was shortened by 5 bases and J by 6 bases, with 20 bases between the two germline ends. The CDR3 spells CASSPPSPGAVNIQYF. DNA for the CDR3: TGTGCCAGCAGTCCACCTTCCCCAGGGGCGGTAAACATTCAGTACTTC.

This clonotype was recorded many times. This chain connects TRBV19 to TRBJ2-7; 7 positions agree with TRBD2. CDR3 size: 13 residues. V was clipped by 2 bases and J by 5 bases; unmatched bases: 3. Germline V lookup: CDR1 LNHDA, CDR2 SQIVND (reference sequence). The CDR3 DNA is TGTGCCAGTAGTATACGGGAGGCGGACGAGCAGTACTTC. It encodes CASSIREADEQYF.

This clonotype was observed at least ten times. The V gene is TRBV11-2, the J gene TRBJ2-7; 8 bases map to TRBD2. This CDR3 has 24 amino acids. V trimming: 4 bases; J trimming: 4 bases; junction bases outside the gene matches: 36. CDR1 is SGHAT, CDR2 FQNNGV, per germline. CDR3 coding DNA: TGTGCCAGCAGCTCCGGACCGGGACTAGAGGACTCTCCCCCTCGGTGGACGAGTAGGTACGAGCAGTACTTC. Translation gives CASSSGPGLEDSPPRWTSRYEQYF.

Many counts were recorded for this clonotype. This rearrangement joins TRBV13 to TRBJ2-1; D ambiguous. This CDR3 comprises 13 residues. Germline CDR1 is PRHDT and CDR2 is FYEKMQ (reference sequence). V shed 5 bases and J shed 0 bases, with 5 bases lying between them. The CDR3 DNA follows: TGTGCCAGCAGCGAGAGCTCCTACAATGAGCAGTTCTTC. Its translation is CASSESSYNEQFF.

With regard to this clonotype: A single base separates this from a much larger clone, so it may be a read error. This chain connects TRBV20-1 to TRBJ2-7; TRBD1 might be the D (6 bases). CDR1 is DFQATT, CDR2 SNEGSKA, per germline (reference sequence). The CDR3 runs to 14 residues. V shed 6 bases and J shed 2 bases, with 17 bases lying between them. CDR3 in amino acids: CSAIRTDTTYEQYF. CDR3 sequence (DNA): TGCAGTGCCATAAGGACAGACACAACCTACGAGCAGTACTTC.

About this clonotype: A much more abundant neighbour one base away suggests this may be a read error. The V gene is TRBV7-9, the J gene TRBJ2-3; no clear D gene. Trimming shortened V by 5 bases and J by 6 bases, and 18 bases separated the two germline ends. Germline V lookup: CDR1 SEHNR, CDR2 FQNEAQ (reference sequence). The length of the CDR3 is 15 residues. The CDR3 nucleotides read TGTGCCAGCAGCCCGAAAGACTCTACAGAGGATACGCAGTATTTT. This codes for CASSPKDSTEDTQYF.

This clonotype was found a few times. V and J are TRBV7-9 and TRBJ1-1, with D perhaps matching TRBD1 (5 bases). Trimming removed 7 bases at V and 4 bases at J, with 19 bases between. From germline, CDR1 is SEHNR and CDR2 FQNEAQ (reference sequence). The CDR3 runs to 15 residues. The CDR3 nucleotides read TGTGCCAGCACCTACTGGACGGTGGGGGTCACTGAAGCTTTCTTT. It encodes CASTYWTVGVTEAFF.

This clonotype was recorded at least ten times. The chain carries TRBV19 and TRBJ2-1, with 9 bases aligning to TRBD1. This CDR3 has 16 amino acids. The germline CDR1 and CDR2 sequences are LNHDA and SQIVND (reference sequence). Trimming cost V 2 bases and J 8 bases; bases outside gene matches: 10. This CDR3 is CASSIMTGGVKDEQFF. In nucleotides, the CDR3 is TGTGCCAGTAGTATAATGACAGGGGGTGTAAAGGATGAGCAGTTCTTC.

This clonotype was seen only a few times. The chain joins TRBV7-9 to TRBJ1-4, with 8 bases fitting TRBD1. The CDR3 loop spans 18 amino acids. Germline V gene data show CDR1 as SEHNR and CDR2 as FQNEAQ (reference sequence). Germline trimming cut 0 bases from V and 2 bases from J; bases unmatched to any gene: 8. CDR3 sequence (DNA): TGTGCCAGCAGCTTAGCCCTCCTGGACAGGGCTACTAATGAAAAACTGTTTTTT. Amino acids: CASSLALLDRATNEKLFF.